Presented here are 10 T cell receptor beta chains from one specimen sequenced in a study of blood T cell repertoires in COVID-19. Generated by immunoSEQ multiplex PCR, the TCRdb table keeps only in-frame clones and is missing some. The sample lists 80,000 or so clones; around 84% were seen once. The sequencing sample was made of peripheral blood. Receptors originate from a man in his 60s with COVID-19, enrolled during active disease.

This clone was seen just once. CDR3 region: CASSFSGQGVTEAFF. CDR3 coding DNA: TGTGCCAGCAGCTTTTCGGGACAGGGAGTCACTGAAGCTTTCTTT. V usage is TRBV7-9 and J usage is TRBJ1-1; 9 bases are a match to TRBD1. Germline-derived CDR1 and CDR2 are SEHNR and FQNEAQ (reference sequence). This CDR3 comprises 15 residues. V shed 3 bases, J shed 4 bases, and the junction held 6 bases outside the gene matches.

This chain uses TRBV5-4 with TRBJ1-1; TRBD1 aligns across 7 bases. The CDR3 sequence is 14 residues long. After removal of 3 bases from V and 1 base from J, the junction contained 3 bases not matched to a gene. The germline CDR1 and CDR2 sequences are SGHNT and YYREEE (reference sequence). The CDR3 loop reads CASSWGDRNTEAFF. The DNA of the CDR3 is TGTGCCAGCAGCTGGGGGGACAGGAACACTGAAGCTTTCTTT.

This clone was detected a few times. This chain joins TRBV4-1 and TRBJ1-2; the match to TRBD1 covers 8 bases. The CDR3 runs 14 residues. J gave up 3 bases and V 5 bases, and 5 bases lay outside the gene matches. CDR1 MGHRA and CDR2 YSYEKL come from the germline V gene. The CDR3 sequence is CASSSGQGHYGYTF. The DNA of the CDR3 is TGCGCCAGCAGCTCCGGACAGGGACACTATGGCTACACCTTC.

The chain joins TRBV11-1 to TRBJ1-2; D is unresolved. Looked up from germline, CDR1 is SGHAT and CDR2 is FQDESV (reference sequence). The CDR3 consists of 11 residues. Trimming cost V 4 bases and J 4 bases, with 4 bases left between them. As DNA, the CDR3 is TGTGCCAGCAGCTCCCGCTATGGCTACACCTTC. Protein: CASSSRYGYTF. Full variable domain (missing parts from reference TRBV11-1 and TRBJ1-2): EAEVAQSPRYKITEKSQAVAFWCDPISGHATLYWYRQILGQGPELLVQFQDESVVDDSQLPKDRFSAERLKGVDSTLKIQPAELGDSAMYLCASSSRYGYTFGSGTRLTVV.

The V gene is TRBV3-1 (or the pseudogene TRBV3-2), the J gene TRBJ2-7, with TRBD1 matching over 7 bases. The germline V gene has CDR1 LGHDT and CDR2 YNNKEL (reference sequence). V trimming: 4 bases; J trimming: 5 bases; junction bases outside the gene matches: 2. CDR3 size: 12 residues. CDR3 residues: CASSRQGDEQYF. CDR3 DNA sequence: TGTGCCAGCAGCCGACAGGGAGACGAGCAGTACTTC.

V gene TRBV3-1 (or the pseudogene TRBV3-2) combines with J gene TRBJ1-2; 8 bases fit TRBD1. This CDR3 contains 14 residues. V gave up 3 bases and J gave up 4 bases; unmatched junction bases: 4. Germline V gene data show CDR1 as LGHDT and CDR2 as YNNKEL (reference sequence). CDR3 nucleotide sequence: TGTGCCAGCAGCCAGGCCACAGGGGGCTATGGCTACACCTTC. Translation gives CASSQATGGYGYTF.

The chain employs TRBV6-1 and TRBJ2-3; 8 nucleotides match TRBD2. This CDR3 comprises 15 residues. CDR1 is MNHNS, CDR2 SASEGT, per germline. V was pared by 6 bases and J by 4 bases, with 9 bases of the junction left unmatched. CDR3 in amino acids: CASSESGRAADTQYF. The CDR3, as DNA: TGTGCCAGCAGCGAATCCGGGAGGGCGGCAGATACGCAGTATTTT.

This rearrangement joins TRBV2 to TRBJ1-5, with a weak D call TRBD1 (6 bases). The ends were cut back, 7 bases at V and 0 bases at J, with 10 bases in the middle. The germline CDR1 and CDR2 sequences are SNHLY and FYNNEI. There are 14 residues in the CDR3. As DNA, the CDR3 is TGTGCCAGCACTCAGGGGTATAGCAATCAGCCCCAGCATTTT. Its protein product is CASTQGYSNQPQHF.

CDR3 in amino acids: CATSRAGGTYNEQFF. The DNA for the CDR3 is TGTGCCACCAGCAGAGCGGGGGGCACCTACAATGAGCAGTTCTTC. The genes are TRBV15 and TRBJ2-1, with D perhaps matching TRBD2 (7 bases). Deletions cut 1 base from V and 2 bases from J, with 9 bases between. The CDR3 is made up of 15 amino acids. Germline values: CDR1 LNHNV, CDR2 YYDKDF (reference sequence).

The chain carries TRBV28 and TRBJ1-3; 11 bases are a match to TRBD1. V dropped 3 bases and J dropped 10; count of bases not matched to a gene: 2. Germline assignment: CDR1 MDHEN and CDR2 SYDVKM. CDR3 length: 13 amino acids. The CDR3 bases are TGTGCCAGCAGTTTGGGACAGGGGGTTACCATATATTTT. Amino acids: CASSLGQGVTIYF.